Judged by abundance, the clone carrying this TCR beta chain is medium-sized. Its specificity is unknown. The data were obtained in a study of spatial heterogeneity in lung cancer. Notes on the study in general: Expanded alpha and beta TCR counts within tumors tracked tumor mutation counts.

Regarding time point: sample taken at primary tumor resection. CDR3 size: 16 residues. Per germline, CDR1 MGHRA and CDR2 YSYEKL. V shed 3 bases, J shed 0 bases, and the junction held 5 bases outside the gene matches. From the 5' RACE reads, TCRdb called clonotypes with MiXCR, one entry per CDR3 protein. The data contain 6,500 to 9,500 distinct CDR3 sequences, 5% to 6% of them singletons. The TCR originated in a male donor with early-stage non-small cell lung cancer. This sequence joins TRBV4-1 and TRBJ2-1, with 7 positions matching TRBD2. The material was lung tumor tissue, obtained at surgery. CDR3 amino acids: CASSQETSVSYNEQFF. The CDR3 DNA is TGCGCCAGCAGCCAGGAAACTAGCGTCTCCTACAATGAGCAGTTCTTC.